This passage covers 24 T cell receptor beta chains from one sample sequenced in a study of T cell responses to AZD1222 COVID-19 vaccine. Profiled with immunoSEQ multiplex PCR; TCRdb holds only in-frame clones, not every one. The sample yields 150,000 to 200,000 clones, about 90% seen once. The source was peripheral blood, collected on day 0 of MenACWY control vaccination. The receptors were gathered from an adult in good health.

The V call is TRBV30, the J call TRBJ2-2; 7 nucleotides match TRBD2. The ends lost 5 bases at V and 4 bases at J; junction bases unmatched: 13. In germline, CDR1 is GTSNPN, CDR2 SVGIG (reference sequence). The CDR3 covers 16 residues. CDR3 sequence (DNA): TGTGCCTGGGCCCGGACTAGAAACTTGATCACCGGGGAGCTGTTTTTT. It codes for CAWARTRNLITGELFF.

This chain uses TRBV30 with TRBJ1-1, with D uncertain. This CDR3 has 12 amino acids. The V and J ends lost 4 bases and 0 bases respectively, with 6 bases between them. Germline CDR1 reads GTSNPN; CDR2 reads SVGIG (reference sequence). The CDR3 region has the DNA TGTGCCTGGATCCCTGTGAACACTGAAGCTTTCTTT. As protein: CAWIPVNTEAFF.

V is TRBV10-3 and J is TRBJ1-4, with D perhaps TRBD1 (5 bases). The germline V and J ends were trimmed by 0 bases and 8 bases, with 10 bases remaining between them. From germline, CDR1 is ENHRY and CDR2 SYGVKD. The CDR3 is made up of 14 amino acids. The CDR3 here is CAISESIGGEKLFF. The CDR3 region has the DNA TGTGCCATCAGTGAGTCGATCGGGGGAGAAAAACTGTTTTTT.

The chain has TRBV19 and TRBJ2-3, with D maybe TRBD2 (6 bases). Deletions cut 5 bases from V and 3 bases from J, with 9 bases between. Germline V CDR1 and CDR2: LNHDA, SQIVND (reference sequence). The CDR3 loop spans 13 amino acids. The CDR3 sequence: CASSRGETDTQYF. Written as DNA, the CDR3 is TGTGCCAGTAGTCGCGGGGAAACAGATACGCAGTATTTT.

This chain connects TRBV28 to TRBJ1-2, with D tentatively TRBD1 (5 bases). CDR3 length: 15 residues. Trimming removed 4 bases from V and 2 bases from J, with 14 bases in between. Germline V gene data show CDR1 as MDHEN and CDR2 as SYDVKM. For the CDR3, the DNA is TGTGCCAGCAGTTCCACGGGACGGCCGAACTATGGCTACACCTTC. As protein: CASSSTGRPNYGYTF.

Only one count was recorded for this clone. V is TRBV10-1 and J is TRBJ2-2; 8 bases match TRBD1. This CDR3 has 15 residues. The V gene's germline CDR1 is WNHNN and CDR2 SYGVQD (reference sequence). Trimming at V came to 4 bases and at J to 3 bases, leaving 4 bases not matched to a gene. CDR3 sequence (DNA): TGCGCCAGCAGTGGGGGGGACAGGTACACCGGGGAGCTGTTTTTT. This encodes CASSGGDRYTGELFF.

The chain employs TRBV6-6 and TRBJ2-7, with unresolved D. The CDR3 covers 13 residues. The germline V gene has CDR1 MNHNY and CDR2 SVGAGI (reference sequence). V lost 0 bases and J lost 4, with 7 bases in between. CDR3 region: CASSYSLRYEQYF. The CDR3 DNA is TGTGCCAGCAGTTACTCGTTGAGATACGAGCAGTACTTC.

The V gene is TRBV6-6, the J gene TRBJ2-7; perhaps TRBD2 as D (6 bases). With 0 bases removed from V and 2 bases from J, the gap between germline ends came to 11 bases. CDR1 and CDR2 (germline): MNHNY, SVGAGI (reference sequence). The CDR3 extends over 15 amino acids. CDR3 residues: CASSYSPGGTYEQYF. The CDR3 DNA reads TGTGCCAGCAGTTACTCTCCCGGGGGAACCTACGAGCAGTACTTC.

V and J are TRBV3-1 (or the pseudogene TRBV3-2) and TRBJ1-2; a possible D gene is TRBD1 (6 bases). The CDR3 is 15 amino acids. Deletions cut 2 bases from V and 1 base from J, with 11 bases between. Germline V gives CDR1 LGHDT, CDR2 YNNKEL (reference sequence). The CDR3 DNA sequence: TGTGCCAGCAGCCAAACCGGGACACATAACTATGGCTACACCTTC. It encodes CASSQTGTHNYGYTF.

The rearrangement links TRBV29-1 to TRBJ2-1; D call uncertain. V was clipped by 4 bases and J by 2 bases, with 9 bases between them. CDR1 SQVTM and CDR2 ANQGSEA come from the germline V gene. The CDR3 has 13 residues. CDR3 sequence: CSVVATTYNEQFF. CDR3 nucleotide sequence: TGCAGCGTTGTGGCGACAACCTACAATGAGCAGTTCTTC.

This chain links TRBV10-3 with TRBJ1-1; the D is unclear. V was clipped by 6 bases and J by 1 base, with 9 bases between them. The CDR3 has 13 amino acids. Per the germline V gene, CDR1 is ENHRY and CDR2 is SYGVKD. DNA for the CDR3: TGTGCCATCAGGCTGACGGAGAACACTGAAGCTTTCTTT. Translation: CAIRLTENTEAFF.

CDR3 sequence (DNA): TGTGAGAAGGGGGCCCAGACCCAGTACTTC. This gives the protein CEKGAQTQYF. The chain is built from TRBV14 and TRBJ2-5, with 7 bases aligning to TRBD1. The CDR3 runs to 10 residues. Germline V gives CDR1 SGHDN, CDR2 FVKESK.

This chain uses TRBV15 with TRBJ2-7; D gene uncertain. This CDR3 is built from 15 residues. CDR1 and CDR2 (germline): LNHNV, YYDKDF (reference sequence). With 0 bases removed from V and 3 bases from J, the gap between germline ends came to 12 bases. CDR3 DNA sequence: TGTGCCACCAGCAGAGATGTACCCGGACGCTACGAGCAGTACTTC. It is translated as CATSRDVPGRYEQYF.

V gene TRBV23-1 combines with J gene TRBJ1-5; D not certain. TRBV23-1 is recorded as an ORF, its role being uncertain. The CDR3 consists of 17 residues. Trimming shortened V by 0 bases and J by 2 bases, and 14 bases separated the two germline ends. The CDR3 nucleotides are TGCGCCAGCAGTCAATCTAGGGTCCGGGAGTGCAATCAGCCCCAGCATTTT. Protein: CASSQSRVRECNQPQHF.

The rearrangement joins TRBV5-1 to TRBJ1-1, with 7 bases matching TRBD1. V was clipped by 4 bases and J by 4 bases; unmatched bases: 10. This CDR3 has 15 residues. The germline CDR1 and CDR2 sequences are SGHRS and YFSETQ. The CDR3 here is CASSQSRGVSTEAFF. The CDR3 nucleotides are TGCGCCAGCAGCCAATCCAGGGGGGTGAGCACTGAAGCTTTCTTT.

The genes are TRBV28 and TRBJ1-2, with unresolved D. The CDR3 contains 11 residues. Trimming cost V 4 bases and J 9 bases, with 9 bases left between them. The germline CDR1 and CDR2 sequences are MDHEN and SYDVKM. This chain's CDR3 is CASSSMGSYTF. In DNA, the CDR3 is TGTGCCAGCAGTTCCATGGGGAGCTACACCTTC.

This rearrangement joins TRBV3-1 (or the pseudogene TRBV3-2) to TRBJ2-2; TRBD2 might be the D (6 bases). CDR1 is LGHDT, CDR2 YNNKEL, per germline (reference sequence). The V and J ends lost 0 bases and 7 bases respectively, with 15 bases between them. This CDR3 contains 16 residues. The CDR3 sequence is CASSQEEPGLFGELFF. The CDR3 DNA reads TGTGCCAGCAGCCAAGAAGAGCCGGGACTCTTCGGGGAGCTGTTTTTT.

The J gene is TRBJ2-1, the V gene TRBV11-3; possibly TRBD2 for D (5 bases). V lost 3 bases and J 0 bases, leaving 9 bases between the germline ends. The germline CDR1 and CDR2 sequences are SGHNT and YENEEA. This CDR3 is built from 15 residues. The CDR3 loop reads CASSLNRGSYNEQFF. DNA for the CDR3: TGTGCCAGCAGCTTGAACCGGGGCTCCTACAATGAGCAGTTCTTC.

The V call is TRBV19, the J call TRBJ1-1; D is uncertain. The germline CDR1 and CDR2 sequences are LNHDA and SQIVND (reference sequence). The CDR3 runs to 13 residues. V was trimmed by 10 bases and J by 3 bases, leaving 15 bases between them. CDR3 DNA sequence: TGTGCCACCTCGGGAGGGCTCGACACTGAAGCTTTCTTT. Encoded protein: CATSGGLDTEAFF.

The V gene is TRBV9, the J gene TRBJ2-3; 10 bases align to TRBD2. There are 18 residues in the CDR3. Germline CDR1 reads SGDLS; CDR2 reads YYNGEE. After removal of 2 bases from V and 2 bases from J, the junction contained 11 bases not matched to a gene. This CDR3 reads CASSVSGGVLFNTDTQYF. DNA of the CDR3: TGTGCCAGCAGCGTGAGCGGGGGGGTTCTATTTAACACAGATACGCAGTATTTT.

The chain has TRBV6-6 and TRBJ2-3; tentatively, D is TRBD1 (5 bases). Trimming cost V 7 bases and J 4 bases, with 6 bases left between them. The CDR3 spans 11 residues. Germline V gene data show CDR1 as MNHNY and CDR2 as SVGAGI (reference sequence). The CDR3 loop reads CASIGADTQYF. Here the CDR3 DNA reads TGTGCCAGCATAGGGGCAGATACGCAGTATTTT.

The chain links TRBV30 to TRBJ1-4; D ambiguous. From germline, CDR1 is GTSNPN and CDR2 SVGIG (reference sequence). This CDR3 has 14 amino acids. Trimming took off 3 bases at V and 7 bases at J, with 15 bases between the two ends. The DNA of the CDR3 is TGTGCCTGGAGGAGGGTAGCCGTCGGTGAAAAACTGTTTTTT. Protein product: CAWRRVAVGEKLFF.

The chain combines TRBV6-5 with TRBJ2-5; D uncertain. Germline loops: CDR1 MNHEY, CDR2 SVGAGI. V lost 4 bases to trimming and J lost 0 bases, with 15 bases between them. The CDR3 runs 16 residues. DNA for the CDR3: TGTGCCAGCAGTTCCTGGGCAGGATTTAACCAAGAGACCCAGTACTTC. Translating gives CASSSWAGFNQETQYF.

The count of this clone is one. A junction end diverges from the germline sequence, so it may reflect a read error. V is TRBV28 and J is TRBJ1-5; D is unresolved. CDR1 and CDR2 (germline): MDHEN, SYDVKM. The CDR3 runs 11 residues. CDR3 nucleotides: TGTGCCAGCAGTTTAGGGAACACCGGGGATTTT. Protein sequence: CASSLGNTGDF.